One sample yielded the 16 T cell receptor beta chains listed below, sequenced in a study of OX40 agonist ivuxolimab in advanced cancers. Clones were read by immunoSEQ multiplex PCR, and TCRdb kept only the in-frame ones, dropping some. In the table there are around 10,000 clones, about 79% of which are singletons. The material was CD4+ or CD8+ T cells sorted from blood, obtained in a trial of the OX40 agonist ivuxolimab. These receptors were taken from an adult with an advanced solid tumor such as melanoma, head and neck, liver or kidney cancer.

This clone was counted between two and nine times. V gene TRBV19 combines with J gene TRBJ2-2; 10 bases map to TRBD1. Germline CDR1 LNHDA, CDR2 SQIVND (reference sequence). Trimming at V came to 5 bases and at J to 6 bases, leaving 3 bases not matched to a gene. The length of the CDR3 is 14 residues. The CDR3 bases are TGTGCCAGTAGTTCTGGGACAGGGGCCGGGGAGCTGTTTTTT. Amino acids: CASSSGTGAGELFF.

V gene TRBV11-3 combines with J gene TRBJ2-7; D is tentatively TRBD1 or TRBD2 (6 bases each). CDR1 SGHNT and CDR2 YENEEA come from the germline V gene. Trimming shortened V by 7 bases and J by 2 bases, and 21 bases separated the two germline ends. The CDR3 length is 16 residues. The CDR3 sequence is CASKLGGSGLTYEQYF. The CDR3 DNA is TGTGCCAGCAAACTAGGGGGGTCAGGGTTGACCTACGAGCAGTACTTC.

The chain employs TRBV28 and TRBJ2-2; possibly TRBD1 for D (5 bases). This CDR3 is 18 amino acids long. V gave up 4 bases and J gave up 5 bases, with 23 bases separating them. The germline CDR1 and CDR2 sequences are MDHEN and SYDVKM. DNA of the CDR3: TGTGCCAGCAGTTCCCCGGCCAGGGTCTCCCGTCGGACCGGGGAGCTGTTTTTT. Protein sequence: CASSSPARVSRRTGELFF.

This rearrangement joins TRBV29-1 to TRBJ2-2; perhaps TRBD1 as D (5 bases). V dropped 7 bases and J dropped 5 bases, with 17 bases sitting between them. Germline V gene lookup returns CDR1 SQVTM and CDR2 ANQGSEA. The CDR3 extends over 14 amino acids. The CDR3 DNA reads as TGCAGCGGGATAGGGGCAGGGCGGACCGGGGAGCTGTTTTTT. This gives the protein CSGIGAGRTGELFF.

This clone was seen only once. This sequence joins TRBV19 and TRBJ2-5, with 7 bases that match TRBD1. Germline CDR1 reads LNHDA; CDR2 reads SQIVND (reference sequence). After removal of 5 bases from V and 5 bases from J, the junction contained 5 bases not matched to a gene. The length of the CDR3 is 13 residues. The CDR3 bases are TGTGCCAGTAGTGACAGACAGGGTGAGACCCAGTACTTC. Amino acid sequence: CASSDRQGETQYF.

The chain is built from TRBV7-2 and TRBJ2-7; 11 bases are shared with TRBD2. Germline assignment: CDR1 SGHTA and CDR2 FQGNSA. V lost 3 bases and J lost 3; bases outside the gene matches: 7. The CDR3 sequence is 16 residues long. The CDR3 loop reads CASSFLASGGLYEQYF. CDR3 DNA sequence: TGTGCCAGCAGCTTTTTGGCTAGCGGGGGGCTCTACGAGCAGTACTTC.

As DNA, the CDR3 is TGCGCCAGCAGCCAAGTCTTGGATTCACCCCTCCACTTT. Its protein product is CASSQVLDSPLHF. The chain combines TRBV4-1 with TRBJ1-6; D is unclear. The CDR3 consists of 13 residues. Germline V gives CDR1 MGHRA, CDR2 YSYEKL. V was trimmed by 1 base and J by 8 bases, leaving 6 bases between them.

This chain links TRBV14 with TRBJ2-7; no clear D. The CDR3 is 13 amino acids. The V and J ends lost 4 bases and 2 bases respectively, with 9 bases between them. In germline, CDR1 is SGHDN, CDR2 FVKESK. Here the CDR3 reads CASSPLTAYEQYF. CDR3 in DNA: TGTGCCAGCAGCCCACTCACTGCCTACGAGCAGTACTTC.

The chain carries TRBV28 and TRBJ2-7; D possibly corresponds to TRBD2 (6 bases). Per germline, CDR1 MDHEN and CDR2 SYDVKM. CDR3 length: 14 amino acids. The germline V and J ends were trimmed by 6 bases and 3 bases, with 15 bases remaining between them. The CDR3 loop reads CASSQMMGGYEQYF. CDR3 sequence (DNA): TGTGCCAGCAGCCAAATGATGGGAGGCTACGAGCAGTACTTC.

Only a few counts were recorded for this clone. J is TRBJ1-5 and V is TRBV6-1; 10 bases align to TRBD1. The germline V gene has CDR1 MNHNS and CDR2 SASEGT. The CDR3 is 17 amino acids. Trimming removed 1 base from V and 2 bases from J; junction bases left unmatched: 5. The CDR3 loop reads CASSEVIGTGGNQPQHF. CDR3 sequence (DNA): TGTGCCAGCAGTGAAGTGATCGGGACAGGGGGCAATCAGCCCCAGCATTTT.

The V gene is TRBV7-3, the J gene TRBJ2-3, with D possibly being TRBD2 (5 bases). The CDR3 contains 13 residues. The germline V and J ends were trimmed by 7 bases and 4 bases, with 12 bases remaining between them. CDR1 and CDR2 from the germline V gene are SGHTA and FQGTGA. CDR3 bases: TGTGCCAGCACCAGGTCCGGGGCAGATACGCAGTATTTT. This encodes CASTRSGADTQYF. The variable domain in full, with the rest retrieved from reference TRBV7-3 and TRBJ2-3, is GAGVSQTPSNKVTEKGKYVELRCDPISGHTALYWYRQSLGQGPEFLIYFQGTGAADDSGLPNDRFFAVRPEGSVSTLKIQRTERGDSAVYLCASTRSGADTQYFGPGTRLTVL.

The V and J genes are TRBV4-3 and TRBJ2-6; the D gene is possibly TRBD2 (6 bases). Between the trimmed V and J ends, which lost 0 bases and 4 bases, there was a span of 19 bases. In germline, CDR1 is LGHNA, CDR2 YSLEER. CDR3 length: 19 amino acids. The CDR3 loop is CASSQDRWGVGTGANVLTF. Written as DNA, the CDR3 is TGCGCCAGCAGCCAAGATCGCTGGGGGGTGGGTACCGGGGCCAACGTCCTGACTTTC.

The V call is TRBV11-3, the J call TRBJ2-1, with a possible D match to TRBD1 (5 bases). V lost 2 bases, J lost 0 bases, and 17 bases lay in between. Germline CDR1 SGHNT, CDR2 YENEEA. The CDR3 is 18 residues long. CDR3 amino acids: CASSLRGRGWSSYNEQFF. DNA for the CDR3: TGTGCCAGCAGCTTAAGGGGTAGGGGCTGGAGCTCCTACAATGAGCAGTTCTTC.

The chain recombines TRBV6-6 with TRBJ2-7; D is perhaps TRBD1 (7 bases). CDR1 is MNHNY and CDR2 is SVGAGI in the germline V gene (reference sequence). V dropped 4 bases and J dropped 1 base, with 14 bases sitting between them. The CDR3 runs to 15 residues. CDR3 region: CASSSRTGLSYEQYF. The CDR3 coding sequence is TGTGCCAGCAGTTCCCGGACAGGACTATCCTACGAGCAGTACTTC.

This clone was seen only once. The gene calls are TRBV28 and TRBJ2-3; D may be TRBD1 (5 bases). The CDR3 is 14 residues long. Germline V gene sequence: CDR1 MDHEN, CDR2 SYDVKM. Trimming removed 3 bases at V and 1 base at J, with 8 bases between. The CDR3 loop reads CASSFLQGTDTQYF. The CDR3 DNA reads TGTGCCAGCAGTTTCTTACAGGGCACAGATACGCAGTATTTT.

The chain couples TRBV5-5 to TRBJ2-1; D may be TRBD2 (6 bases). There are 19 residues in the CDR3. V was shortened by 4 bases and J by 0 bases, with 23 bases between the two germline ends. Germline V lookup: CDR1 SGHKS, CDR2 YYEKEE (reference sequence). The CDR3 DNA follows: TGTGCCAGCAGCCTCGCATGGGGTGGCGGGGTCAGCTCCTACAATGAGCAGTTCTTC. Protein product: CASSLAWGGGVSSYNEQFF.